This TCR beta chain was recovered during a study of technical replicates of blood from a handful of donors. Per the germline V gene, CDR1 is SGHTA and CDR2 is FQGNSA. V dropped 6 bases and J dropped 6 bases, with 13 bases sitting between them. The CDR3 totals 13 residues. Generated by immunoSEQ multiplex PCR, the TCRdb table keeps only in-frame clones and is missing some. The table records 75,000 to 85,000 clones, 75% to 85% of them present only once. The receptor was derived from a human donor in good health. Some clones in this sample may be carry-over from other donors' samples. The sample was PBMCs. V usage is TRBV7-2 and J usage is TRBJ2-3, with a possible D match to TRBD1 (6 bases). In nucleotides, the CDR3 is TGTGCCAGCAGTCCTTTTAGGGGGGATACGCAGTATTTT. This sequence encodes CASSPFRGDTQYF. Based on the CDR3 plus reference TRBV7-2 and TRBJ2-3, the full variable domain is GAGVSQSPSNKVTEKGKDVELRCDPISGHTALYWYRQSLGQGLEFLIYFQGNSAPDKSGLPSDRFSAERTGGSVSTLTIQRTQQEDSAVYLCASSPFRGDTQYFGPGTRLTVL.